What follows describes a single TCR beta chain. Clones were read by immunoSEQ multiplex PCR, and TCRdb kept only the in-frame ones, dropping some. This table has some 350,000 clones, about 93% appearing once. The record originates from a study of blood T cell repertoires in COVID-19. Whole-study context: Sites across the United States, Italy and Spain contributed samples from acute and convalescent COVID-19.

The J segment lost 0 bases and the V segment lost 7 bases, leaving 3 bases of the junction unmatched. This CDR3 is 13 amino acids long. Germline loops: CDR1 SQVTM, CDR2 ANQGSEA. V is TRBV29-1 and J is TRBJ1-3, with TRBD1 identical over 7 bases. The sequenced sample consisted of peripheral blood. The clonotype comes from a woman younger than 30 who had recovered from COVID-19. This CDR3 reads CSATGVSGNTIYF. CDR3 bases: TGCAGCGCCACAGGGGTCTCTGGAAACACCATATATTTT.